A single sample is the source of the 27 T cell receptor beta chains below, sequenced in a study of shared clonotypes between healthy human individuals. The method was immunoSEQ multiplex PCR; TCRdb's version includes in-frame clones alone and lacks a portion of them. This sample yields about 340,000 clones, of which over 70% are seen a single time; 8.5% to 12% belongs to the top ten. Input material: memory CD4+ T cells sorted from blood. As to subset: CD45RA-negative fraction. Receptor source: a young man in good health.

On this clone: Being one base from a much bigger clone, this may be a read error. This chain uses TRBV7-2 with TRBJ2-3; D is ambiguous. The CDR3 is 12 residues long. Between the trimmed V and J ends, which lost 0 bases and 2 bases, there was a span of 0 bases. The germline CDR1 and CDR2 sequences are SGHTA and FQGNSA. This CDR3 is CASSLATDTQYF. CDR3 nucleotide sequence: TGTGCCAGCAGCTTAGCCACAGATACGCAGTATTTT.

J is TRBJ2-2 and V is TRBV5-6, with D uncertain. The CDR3 contains 12 residues. The germline V and J ends were trimmed by 4 bases and 7 bases, with 8 bases remaining between them. CDR1 and CDR2 (germline): SGHDT, YYEEEE. Here the CDR3 reads CASSPVDGELFF. DNA of the CDR3: TGTGCCAGCAGCCCCGTGGACGGGGAGCTGTTTTTT.

The chain recombines TRBV6-5 with TRBJ2-5; D is undetermined. The V end was cut by 9 bases, the J end by 7 bases, with 6 bases between. This CDR3 spans 9 amino acids. In germline, CDR1 is MNHEY, CDR2 SVGAGI. The CDR3 DNA sequence: TGTGCCAGAGTCGGGACCCAGTACTTC. It codes for CARVGTQYF.

The genes are TRBV6-8 and TRBJ2-7, with D perhaps TRBD1 or TRBD2 (7 bases each). Germline V gives CDR1 MNHGY, CDR2 SAAAGT. Trimming removed 6 bases at V and 5 bases at J, with 23 bases between. This CDR3 is 16 amino acids long. The CDR3 nucleotides read TGTGCCAGCAGACGAGTGGTGGGCAGGGGGAGGGACGAGCAGTACTTC. Translation gives CASRRVVGRGRDEQYF.

The chain combines TRBV5-4 with TRBJ2-1; D gene ambiguous. V lost 4 bases and J 1 base, leaving 6 bases between the germline ends. The CDR3 sequence is 13 residues long. Germline values: CDR1 SGHNT, CDR2 YYREEE (reference sequence). The CDR3 coding sequence is TGTGCCAGCAGCAGCTTATCCTACAATGAGCAGTTCTTC. It specifies CASSSLSYNEQFF.

V usage is TRBV6-1 and J usage is TRBJ2-7; D remains ambiguous. Germline lookup yields CDR1 MNHNS and CDR2 SASEGT. The V end lost 2 bases, the J end lost 4 bases, and 12 bases lay between the germline ends. This CDR3 is built from 14 residues. CDR3 nucleotide sequence: TGTGCCAGCAGTGAATTTGGCAGTTATTACGAGCAGTACTTC. Its protein product is CASSEFGSYYEQYF.

This CDR3 is CSAYGNEQFF. The CDR3 DNA reads TGCAGTGCCTACGGCAATGAGCAGTTCTTC. The chain couples TRBV20-1 to TRBJ2-1; D ambiguous. The ends were cut back, 6 bases at V and 6 bases at J, with 6 bases in the middle. The germline CDR1 and CDR2 sequences are DFQATT and SNEGSKA (reference sequence). The CDR3 runs 10 residues.

This clone showed up just a few times. The CDR3 nucleotides are TGTGCCAGCTCACCGGGCGGGAGTGAAACAGATACGCAGTATTTT. Translation: CASSPGGSETDTQYF. This chain uses TRBV18 with TRBJ2-3, with TRBD2 matching 7 bases. Germline V gene sequence: CDR1 KGHSH, CDR2 LQKENI. The CDR3 is made up of 15 amino acids. J lost 3 bases, V lost 3 bases, and 6 bases had no gene match.

V is TRBV9 and J is TRBJ2-3, with 13 bases identical to TRBD2. V gave up 4 bases and J gave up 7 bases; unmatched junction bases: 9. CDR1 is SGDLS, CDR2 YYNGEE, per germline. The CDR3 length is 16 residues. This CDR3 reads CASSISGTSGIYTQYF. CDR3 nucleotides: TGTGCCAGCAGCATTTCCGGGACTAGCGGGATTTATACGCAGTATTTT.

The genes are TRBV5-4 and TRBJ2-5; TRBD1 matches at 8 bases. Germline V gives CDR1 SGHNT, CDR2 YYREEE (reference sequence). With V trimmed by 4 bases and J by 5 bases, 10 bases remained unmatched. The CDR3 has 15 amino acids. The CDR3 loop is CASSIGVGDRETQYF. CDR3 DNA sequence: TGTGCCAGCAGCATTGGGGTGGGGGACAGGGAGACCCAGTACTTC.

The V and J genes are TRBV29-1 and TRBJ2-5; D gene unclear. This CDR3 comprises 11 residues. Germline V gene lookup returns CDR1 SQVTM and CDR2 ANQGSEA. V lost 3 bases, J lost 4 bases, and 6 bases lay in between. The CDR3 loop reads CSVDSGETQYF. The CDR3 DNA reads TGCAGCGTTGACTCAGGAGAGACCCAGTACTTC.

Concerning this clone: A clone one base away is much larger, so this may be a read error. Other DNA sequences of this sample code for an identical CDR3. This sequence joins TRBV30 and TRBJ1-2, with D uncertain. Germline CDR1 is GTSNPN and CDR2 is SVGIG (reference sequence). The CDR3 runs to 13 residues. CDR3 protein: CAWSVSMPYGYTF. The CDR3 nucleotides are TGTGCCTGGAGTGTTAGCATGCCGTATGGCTACACCTTT.

The chain carries TRBV5-5 and TRBJ2-7, with D possibly matching TRBD2 (6 bases). Trimming cost V 3 bases and J 7 bases, with 17 bases left between them. Germline CDR1 SGHKS, CDR2 YYEKEE (reference sequence). CDR3 length: 14 residues. This CDR3 is CASSSTGLVGEQYF. In nucleotides, the CDR3 is TGTGCCAGCAGCTCCACGGGACTTGTGGGAGAGCAGTACTTC.

The J gene is TRBJ1-4, the V gene TRBV27, with D possibly matching TRBD1 (5 bases). Between the trimmed V and J ends, which lost 5 bases and 5 bases, there was a span of 15 bases. This CDR3 region has 15 residues. Looked up from germline, CDR1 is MNHEY and CDR2 is SMNVEV (reference sequence). The DNA of the CDR3 is TGTGCCAGCAGTACCCGACAGATACCGAATGAAAAACTGTTTTTT. Encoded protein: CASSTRQIPNEKLFF.

This clone has only a few counts. The chain has TRBV25-1 and TRBJ1-1, with TRBD1 matching over 9 bases. V shed 3 bases and J 4 bases; nucleotides not matched to a gene: 3. This CDR3 has 14 amino acids. Germline V gene lookup returns CDR1 MGHDK and CDR2 SYGVNS. CDR3 sequence reads: CASSERQGVTEAFF. DNA of the CDR3: TGTGCCAGCAGTGAGAGACAGGGGGTCACTGAAGCTTTCTTT.

Concerning this clone itself: A clone one base away is much larger, so this may be a read error. Other DNA sequences in the same sample also yield this CDR3. V and J are TRBV5-6 and TRBJ1-2, with TRBD1 identical over 8 bases. CDR1 and CDR2 (germline): SGHDT, YYEEEE. This CDR3 comprises 13 residues. V dropped 3 bases and J dropped 4; count of bases not matched to a gene: 2. The CDR3 sequence: CASSSDRGYGYTF. Here the CDR3 DNA reads TGTGCCAGCAGCTCTGACAGGGGCTATGGCTACACCTTC. Combining the CDR3 with reference TRBV5-6 and TRBJ1-2 gives the whole variable domain DAGVTQSPTHLIKTRGQQVTLRCSPKSGHDTVSWYQQALGQGPQFIFQYYEEEERQRGNFPDRFSGHQFPNYSSELNVNALLLGDSALYLCASSSDRGYGYTFGSGTRLTVV.

As regards this clone: It differs at one base from a far larger clone, so likely a read error. V gene TRBV5-4 combines with J gene TRBJ1-1, with D uncertain. The CDR3 length is 13 residues. Trimming pared 3 bases from V and 0 bases from J, leaving 6 bases between. Germline V CDR1 and CDR2: SGHNT, YYREEE (reference sequence). CDR3 amino acids: CASSSDLNTEAFF. For the CDR3, the DNA is TGTGCCAGCAGCTCTGACCTGAACACTGAAGCTTTCTTT.

This chain joins TRBV5-4 and TRBJ1-1, with unresolved D. The CDR3 length is 14 residues. With 4 bases removed from V and 2 bases from J, the gap between germline ends came to 12 bases. Germline V gene sequence: CDR1 SGHNT, CDR2 YYREEE (reference sequence). CDR3 DNA sequence: TGTGCCAGCAGCCCCGGCGGCTTCAACACTGAAGCTTTCTTT. Protein sequence: CASSPGGFNTEAFF.

V and J are TRBV6-5 and TRBJ1-2; D is perhaps TRBD1 (6 bases). CDR3 size: 15 residues. Deletions cut 5 bases from V and 4 bases from J, with 17 bases between. Germline CDR1 is MNHEY and CDR2 is SVGAGI. CDR3 amino acids: CASSRLPDRSYGYTF. DNA for the CDR3: TGTGCCAGCAGTCGCCTCCCGGACAGATCCTATGGCTACACCTTC.

This clone appeared a few times. J is TRBJ2-1 and V is TRBV10-2, with 10 positions matching TRBD2. Trimming cost V 3 bases and J 7 bases; bases outside gene matches: 15. This CDR3 region has 18 residues. CDR1 and CDR2 (germline): WSHSY, SAAADI. CDR3 bases: TGCGCCAGCAGTGATAACAGGGCGAGAGCGGGAGGGAAAAATGAGCAGTTCTTC. Protein sequence: CASSDNRARAGGKNEQFF.

This clone was seen a single time. The rearrangement uses TRBV7-2 and TRBJ1-2; D not certain. Germline CDR1 is SGHTA and CDR2 is FQGNSA. Trimming removed 5 bases at V and 0 bases at J, with 16 bases between. The CDR3 consists of 16 residues. CDR3 nucleotide sequence: TGTGCCAGCAGCCCGGGAGGCAGAGATACTAACTATGGCTACACCTTC. Translating gives CASSPGGRDTNYGYTF.

The chain has TRBV29-1 and TRBJ2-3; TRBD2 agrees at 7 bases. The germline V gene has CDR1 SQVTM and CDR2 ANQGSEA. The CDR3 is 15 residues long. The V gene end was trimmed by 7 bases and the J gene end by 2 bases; junction bases not matched to a gene: 12. The CDR3 DNA reads as TGCAGCGCCGACAGCGGGATTGGGAACACAGATACGCAGTATTTT. Protein: CSADSGIGNTDTQYF.

The chain is built from TRBV10-3 and TRBJ2-7; D gene unclear. The V end was cut by 7 bases, the J end by 1 base, with 11 bases between. Germline V gene sequence: CDR1 ENHRY, CDR2 SYGVKD. CDR3 length equals 13 residues. The CDR3 here is CAINEVGSYEQYF. CDR3 DNA: TGTGCCATCAACGAGGTTGGGTCCTACGAGCAGTACTTC.

The V call is TRBV6-5, the J call TRBJ2-1; a weak D match, TRBD2 (6 bases). In germline, CDR1 is MNHEY, CDR2 SVGAGI. Trimming removed 4 bases at V and 2 bases at J, with 15 bases between. The CDR3 is 16 residues long. In nucleotides, the CDR3 is TGTGCCAGCAGTTCCTCCGAAGCGGGCACCTACAATGAGCAGTTCTTC. Protein: CASSSSEAGTYNEQFF.

The chain has TRBV19 and TRBJ1-2, with 11 bases identical to TRBD1. Germline CDR1 reads LNHDA; CDR2 reads SQIVND (reference sequence). V was pared by 10 bases and J by 8 bases, with 9 bases of the junction left unmatched. The CDR3 runs 13 residues. CDR3 DNA sequence: TGTGCCACCATTGGACAGGGGGCGCGGGGCTACACCTTC. Translated: CATIGQGARGYTF.

This chain uses TRBV6-1 with TRBJ2-2; TRBD1 or TRBD2 may be the D gene (5 bases each). The CDR3 has 12 amino acids. The V gene lost 6 bases and the J gene lost 6 bases, with 8 bases spanning the gap. Per germline, CDR1 MNHNS and CDR2 SASEGT. The CDR3 sequence: CASRLGPGELFF. The CDR3 coding sequence is TGTGCCAGCAGGTTGGGACCCGGGGAGCTGTTTTTT.

J is TRBJ2-5 and V is TRBV30; D uncertain. CDR1 is GTSNPN, CDR2 SVGIG, per germline (reference sequence). With 1 base removed from V and 3 bases from J, the gap between germline ends came to 3 bases. The CDR3 is 11 residues long. CDR3 region: CAWSEKETQYF. CDR3 DNA sequence: TGTGCCTGGAGTGAAAAAGAGACCCAGTACTTC.